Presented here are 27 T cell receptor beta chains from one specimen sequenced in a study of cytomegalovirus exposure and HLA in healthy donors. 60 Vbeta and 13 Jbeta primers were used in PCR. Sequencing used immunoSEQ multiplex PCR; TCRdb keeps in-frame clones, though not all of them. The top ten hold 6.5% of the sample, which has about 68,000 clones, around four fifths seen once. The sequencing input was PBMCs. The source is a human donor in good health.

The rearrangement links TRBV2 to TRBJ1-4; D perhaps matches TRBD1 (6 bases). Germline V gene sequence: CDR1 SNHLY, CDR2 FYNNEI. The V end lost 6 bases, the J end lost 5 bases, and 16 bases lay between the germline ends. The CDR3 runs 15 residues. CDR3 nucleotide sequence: TGTGCCAGCAGGGCGGGGGGCGCGTGGAATGAAAAACTGTTTTTT. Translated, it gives CASRAGGAWNEKLFF.

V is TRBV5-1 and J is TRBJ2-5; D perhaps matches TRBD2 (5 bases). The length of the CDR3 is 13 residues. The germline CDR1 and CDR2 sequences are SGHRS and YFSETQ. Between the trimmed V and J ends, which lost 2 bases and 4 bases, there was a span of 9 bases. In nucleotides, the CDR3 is TGCGCCAGCAGCTTTTCTAGCAGAGAGACCCAGTACTTC. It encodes CASSFSSRETQYF.

The CDR3 DNA sequence: TGTGCCAGCAGTGACTTTGGGGGCTCTCAGCCCCAGCATTTT. Protein product: CASSDFGGSQPQHF. V gene TRBV25-1 combines with J gene TRBJ1-5; D may be TRBD1 (6 bases). The length of the CDR3 is 14 residues. Germline CDR1 reads MGHDK; CDR2 reads SYGVNS. V was shortened by 3 bases and J by 6 bases, with 12 bases between the two germline ends.

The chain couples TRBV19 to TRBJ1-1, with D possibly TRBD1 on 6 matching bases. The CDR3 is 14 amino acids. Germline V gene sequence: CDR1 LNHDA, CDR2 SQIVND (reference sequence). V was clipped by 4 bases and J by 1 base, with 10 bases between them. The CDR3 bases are TGTGCCAGTAGTACGGGACACAAGAACACTGAAGCTTTCTTT. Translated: CASSTGHKNTEAFF. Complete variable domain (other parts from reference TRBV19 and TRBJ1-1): DGGITQSPKYLFRKEGQNVTLSCEQNLNHDAMYWYRQDPGQGLRLIYYSQIVNDFQKGDIAEGYSVSREKKESFPLTVTSAQKNPTAFYLCASSTGHKNTEAFFGQGTRLTVV.

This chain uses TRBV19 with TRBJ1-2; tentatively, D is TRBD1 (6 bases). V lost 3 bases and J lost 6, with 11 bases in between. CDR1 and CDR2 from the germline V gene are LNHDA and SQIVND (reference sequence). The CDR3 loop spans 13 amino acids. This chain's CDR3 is CASSINRVDGYTF. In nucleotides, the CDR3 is TGTGCCAGTAGTATTAACAGGGTGGATGGCTACACCTTC. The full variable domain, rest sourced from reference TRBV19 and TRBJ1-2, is DGGITQSPKYLFRKEGQNVTLSCEQNLNHDAMYWYRQDPGQGLRLIYYSQIVNDFQKGDIAEGYSVSREKKESFPLTVTSAQKNPTAFYLCASSINRVDGYTFGSGTRLTVV.

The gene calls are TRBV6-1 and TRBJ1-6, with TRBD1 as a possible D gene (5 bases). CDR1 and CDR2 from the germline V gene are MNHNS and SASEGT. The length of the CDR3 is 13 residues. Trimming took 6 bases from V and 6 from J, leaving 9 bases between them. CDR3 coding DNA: TGTGCCAGCAGGGGGACTCTTAATTCACCCCTCCACTTT. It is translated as CASRGTLNSPLHF.

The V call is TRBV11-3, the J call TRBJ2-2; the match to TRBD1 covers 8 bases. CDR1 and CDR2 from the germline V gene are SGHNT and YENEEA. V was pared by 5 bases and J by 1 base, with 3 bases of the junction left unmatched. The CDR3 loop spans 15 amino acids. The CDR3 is CASSNDRGNTGELFF. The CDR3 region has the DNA TGTGCCAGCAGCAATGACAGGGGGAACACCGGGGAGCTGTTTTTT.

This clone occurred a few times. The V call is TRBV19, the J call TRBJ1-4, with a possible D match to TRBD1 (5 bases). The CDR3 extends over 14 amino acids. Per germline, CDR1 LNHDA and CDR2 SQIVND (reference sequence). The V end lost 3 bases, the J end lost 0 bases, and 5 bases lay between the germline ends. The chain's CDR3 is CASSMTATNEKLFF. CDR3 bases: TGTGCCAGTAGTATGACAGCAACTAATGAAAAACTGTTTTTT.

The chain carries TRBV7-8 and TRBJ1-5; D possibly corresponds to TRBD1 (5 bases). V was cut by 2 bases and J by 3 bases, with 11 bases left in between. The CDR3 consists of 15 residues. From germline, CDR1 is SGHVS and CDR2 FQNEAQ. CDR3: CASSLIAGINQPQHF. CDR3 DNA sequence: TGTGCCAGCAGCTTAATTGCAGGGATCAATCAGCCCCAGCATTTT.

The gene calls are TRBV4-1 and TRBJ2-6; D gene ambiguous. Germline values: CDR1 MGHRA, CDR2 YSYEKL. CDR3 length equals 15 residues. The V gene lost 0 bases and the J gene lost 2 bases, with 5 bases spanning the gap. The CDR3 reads CASSQETTGANVLTF. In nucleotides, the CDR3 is TGCGCCAGCAGCCAAGAGACAACTGGGGCCAACGTCCTGACTTTC.

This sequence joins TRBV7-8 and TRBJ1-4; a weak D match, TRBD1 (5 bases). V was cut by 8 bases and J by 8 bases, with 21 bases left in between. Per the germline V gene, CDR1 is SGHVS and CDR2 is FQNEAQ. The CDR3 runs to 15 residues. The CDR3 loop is CASSSLGRGGEKLFF. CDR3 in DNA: TGTGCCAGCTCCTCACTAGGCCGGGGGGGGGAAAAACTGTTTTTT.

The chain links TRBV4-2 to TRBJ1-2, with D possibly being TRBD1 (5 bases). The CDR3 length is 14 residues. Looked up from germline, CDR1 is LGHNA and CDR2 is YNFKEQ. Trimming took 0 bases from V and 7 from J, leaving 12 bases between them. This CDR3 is CASSQDTQDTGYTF. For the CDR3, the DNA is TGTGCCAGCAGCCAAGATACACAGGACACTGGCTACACCTTC.

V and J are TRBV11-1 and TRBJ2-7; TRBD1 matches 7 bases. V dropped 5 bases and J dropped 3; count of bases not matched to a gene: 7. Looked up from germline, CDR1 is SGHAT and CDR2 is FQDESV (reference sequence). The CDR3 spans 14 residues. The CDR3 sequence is CASSLVQGSYEQYF. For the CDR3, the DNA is TGTGCCAGCAGCCTAGTACAGGGGAGCTACGAGCAGTACTTC.

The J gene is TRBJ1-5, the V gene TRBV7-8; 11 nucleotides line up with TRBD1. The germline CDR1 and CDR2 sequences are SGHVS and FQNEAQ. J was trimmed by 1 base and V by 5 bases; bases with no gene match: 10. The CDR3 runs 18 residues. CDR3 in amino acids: CASSRTGGARGSNQPQHF. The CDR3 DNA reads TGTGCCAGCAGCAGGACAGGGGGCGCAAGGGGGAGCAATCAGCCCCAGCATTTT.

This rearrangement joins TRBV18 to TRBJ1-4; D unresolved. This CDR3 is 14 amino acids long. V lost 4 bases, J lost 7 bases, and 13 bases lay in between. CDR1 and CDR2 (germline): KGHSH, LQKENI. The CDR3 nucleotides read TGTGCCAGCTCACGGAAGGAGGGCGGTGAAAAACTGTTTTTT. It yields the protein CASSRKEGGEKLFF.

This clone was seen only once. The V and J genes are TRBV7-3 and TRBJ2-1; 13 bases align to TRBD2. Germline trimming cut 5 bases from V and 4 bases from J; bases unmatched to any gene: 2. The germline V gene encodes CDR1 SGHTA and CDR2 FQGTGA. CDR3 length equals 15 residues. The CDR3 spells CASSLGLAGYNEQFF. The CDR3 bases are TGTGCCAGCAGCCTGGGACTAGCGGGGTACAATGAGCAGTTCTTC.

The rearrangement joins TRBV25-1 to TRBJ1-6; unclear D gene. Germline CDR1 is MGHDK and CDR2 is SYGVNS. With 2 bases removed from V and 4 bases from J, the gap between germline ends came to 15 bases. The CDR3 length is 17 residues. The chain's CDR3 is CASSEERIGRYNSPLHF. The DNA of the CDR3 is TGTGCCAGCAGTGAAGAACGAATCGGGAGGTATAATTCACCCCTCCACTTT.

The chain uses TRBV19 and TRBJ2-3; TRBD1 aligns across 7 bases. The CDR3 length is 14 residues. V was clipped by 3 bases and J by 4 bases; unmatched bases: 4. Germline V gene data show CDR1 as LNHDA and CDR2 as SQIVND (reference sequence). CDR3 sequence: CASSMRQGPDTQYF. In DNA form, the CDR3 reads TGTGCCAGTAGTATGCGACAGGGACCAGATACGCAGTATTTT. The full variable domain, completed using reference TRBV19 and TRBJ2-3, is DGGITQSPKYLFRKEGQNVTLSCEQNLNHDAMYWYRQDPGQGLRLIYYSQIVNDFQKGDIAEGYSVSREKKESFPLTVTSAQKNPTAFYLCASSMRQGPDTQYFGPGTRLTVL.

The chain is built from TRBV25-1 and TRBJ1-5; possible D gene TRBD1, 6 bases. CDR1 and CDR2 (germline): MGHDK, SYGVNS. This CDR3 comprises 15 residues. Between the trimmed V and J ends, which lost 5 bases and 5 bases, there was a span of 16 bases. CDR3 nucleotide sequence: TGTGCCAGCAGTCCCGGGGCAGGGGTCGATCAGCCCCAGCATTTT. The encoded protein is CASSPGAGVDQPQHF.

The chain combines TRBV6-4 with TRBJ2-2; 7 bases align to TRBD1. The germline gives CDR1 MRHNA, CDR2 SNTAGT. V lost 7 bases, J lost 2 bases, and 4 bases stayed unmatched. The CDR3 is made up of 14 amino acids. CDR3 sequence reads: CASKGQPNTGELFF. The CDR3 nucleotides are TGTGCCAGCAAGGGACAGCCAAACACCGGGGAGCTGTTTTTT.

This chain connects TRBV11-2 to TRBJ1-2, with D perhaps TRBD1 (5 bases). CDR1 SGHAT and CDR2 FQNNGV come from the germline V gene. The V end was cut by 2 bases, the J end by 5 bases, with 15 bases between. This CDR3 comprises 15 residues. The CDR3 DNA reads TGTGCCAGCAGCTTAAACCGGGGGGTGGAGTATGGCTACACCTTC. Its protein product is CASSLNRGVEYGYTF.

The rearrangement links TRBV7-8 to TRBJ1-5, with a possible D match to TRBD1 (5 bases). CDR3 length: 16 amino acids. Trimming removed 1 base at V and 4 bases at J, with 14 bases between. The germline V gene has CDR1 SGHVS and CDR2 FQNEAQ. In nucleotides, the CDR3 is TGTGCCAGCAGCTTAGGTGTTCGGGGGGTAAATCAGCCCCAGCATTTT. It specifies CASSLGVRGVNQPQHF.

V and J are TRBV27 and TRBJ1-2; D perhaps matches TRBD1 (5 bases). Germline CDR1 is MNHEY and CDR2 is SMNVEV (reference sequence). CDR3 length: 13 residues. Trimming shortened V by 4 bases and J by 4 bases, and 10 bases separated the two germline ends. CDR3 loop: CASSSTARYGYTF. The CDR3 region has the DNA TGTGCCAGCAGTTCGACAGCCCGCTATGGCTACACCTTC.

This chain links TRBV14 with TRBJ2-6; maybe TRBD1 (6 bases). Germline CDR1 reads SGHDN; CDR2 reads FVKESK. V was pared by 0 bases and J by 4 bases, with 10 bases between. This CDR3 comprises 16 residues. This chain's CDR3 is CASSQEGAPGANVLTF. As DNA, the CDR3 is TGTGCCAGCAGCCAAGAGGGGGCGCCGGGGGCCAACGTCCTGACTTTC.

The CDR3 DNA reads TGTGCCAGCTCACTGGGCAGTAGCAATCAGCCCCAGCATTTT. This sequence encodes CASSLGSSNQPQHF. The chain combines TRBV18 with TRBJ1-5; D unresolved. The V gene's germline CDR1 is KGHSH and CDR2 LQKENI. The V end was cut by 4 bases, the J end by 0 bases, with 7 bases between. The CDR3 has 14 residues.

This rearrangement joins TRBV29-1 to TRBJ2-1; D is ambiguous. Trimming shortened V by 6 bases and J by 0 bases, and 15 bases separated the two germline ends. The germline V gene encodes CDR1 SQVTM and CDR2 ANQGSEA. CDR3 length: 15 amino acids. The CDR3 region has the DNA TGCAGCGTGGAGTCTACCCCGAGCTCCTACAATGAGCAGTTCTTC. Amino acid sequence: CSVESTPSSYNEQFF.

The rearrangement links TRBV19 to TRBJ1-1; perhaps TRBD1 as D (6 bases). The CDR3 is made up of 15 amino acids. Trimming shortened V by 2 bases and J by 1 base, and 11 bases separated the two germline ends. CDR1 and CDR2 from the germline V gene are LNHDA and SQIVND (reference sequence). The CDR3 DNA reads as TGTGCCAGTAGTATACGGGGGGCGGGGAACACTGAAGCTTTCTTT. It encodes CASSIRGAGNTEAFF.